This T cell receptor (beta chain) derives from a study of early T cells in non-severe SARS-CoV-2 infection. Background on the study: RNA in bulk from unsorted whole blood was sequenced, and chains were unpaired. Whole-study findings and limits: Sequences matched to VDJdb favored anti-spike CD8 responses, while private and CD4 specificities were missed.

The sample holds many counts of this clonotype. Its antigen is unidentified. The V gene lost 3 bases and the J gene lost 1 base, with 8 bases spanning the gap. Germline lookup yields CDR1 SGHRS and CDR2 YFSETQ. The CDR3 runs to 13 residues. Individual cDNA molecules were tagged with unique molecular identifiers, the study reported. Using its own MiXCR run on the 5' RACE reads, TCRdb lists one record per CDR3 protein. The repertoire consists of 28,000 or so distinct CDR3 sequences, with over 6.5% occurring once and the leading ten covering 30% to 45%. The origin of this receptor is an adult who was a healthcare worker with PCR-confirmed SARS-CoV-2 infection or an uninfected control (not recorded which). This chain connects TRBV5-1 to TRBJ2-7, with D perhaps being TRBD1 or TRBD2 (5 bases each). Material for sequencing was whole blood. The DNA for the CDR3 is TGCGCCAGCAGCTGGGACGGTTCCTACGAGCAGTACTTC. Its protein product is CASSWDGSYEQYF.